Shown below are 21 T cell receptor beta chains from a single sample sequenced in a study of T cell responses to AZD1222 COVID-19 vaccine. Profiled with immunoSEQ multiplex PCR; TCRdb holds only in-frame clones, not every one. The sample includes 40,000 to 55,000 clones, roughly 80% of them seen just once. Sequencing was performed on peripheral blood, taken on day 0 of AZD1222 vaccination. These receptors were taken from an adult in good health.

This sequence joins TRBV6-1 and TRBJ2-7; D is possibly TRBD1 or TRBD2 (5 bases each). V was cut by 1 base and J by 5 bases, with 21 bases left in between. The CDR3 has 17 amino acids. The germline V gene has CDR1 MNHNS and CDR2 SASEGT. As DNA, the CDR3 is TGTGCCAGCAGTGAAGAGATAGGGACCAGGCGAAAAAACGAGCAGTACTTC. Translated: CASSEEIGTRRKNEQYF.

This chain links TRBV12-3 or TRBV12-4 with TRBJ1-5; tentatively, D is TRBD1 (5 bases). CDR3 size: 13 residues. Trimming left V 7 bases short and J 11 bases short, with 18 bases between. The CDR3 DNA is TGTGCCAGCATGGGGGTCCTTTTCGGGGCCCAGCATTTT. This sequence encodes CASMGVLFGAQHF.

The chain uses TRBV7-8 and TRBJ1-1; D is ambiguous. CDR1 SGHVS and CDR2 FQNEAQ come from the germline V gene. The germline V and J ends were trimmed by 1 base and 7 bases, with 10 bases remaining between them. The CDR3 contains 13 residues. The CDR3 here is CASSLGVVNEAFF. As DNA, the CDR3 is TGTGCCAGCAGCTTAGGGGTTGTCAATGAAGCTTTCTTT.

This chain joins TRBV5-5 and TRBJ2-5; 9 bases line up with TRBD2. The trim removed 2 bases at V and 4 bases at J, leaving 6 bases unmatched. CDR3 length: 15 amino acids. CDR1 SGHKS and CDR2 YYEKEE come from the germline V gene (reference sequence). CDR3 sequence reads: CASSFLSGGIETQYF. DNA of the CDR3: TGTGCCAGCAGCTTTCTCAGCGGGGGGATAGAGACCCAGTACTTC.

The chain joins TRBV28 to TRBJ1-5, with D tentatively TRBD1 (5 bases). This CDR3 is 13 amino acids long. V was trimmed by 2 bases and J by 10 bases, leaving 12 bases between them. CDR1 is MDHEN, CDR2 SYDVKM, per germline. The CDR3 sequence: CASSLPGEGPQHF. The CDR3 nucleotides read TGTGCCAGCAGTTTACCGGGGGAGGGACCCCAGCATTTT.

The chain couples TRBV5-4 to TRBJ2-3; D uncertain. The length of the CDR3 is 14 residues. V lost 0 bases and J lost 1, with 6 bases in between. CDR1 is SGHNT, CDR2 YYREEE, per germline (reference sequence). The CDR3 region is CASSLDGGTDTQYF. The CDR3, as DNA: TGTGCCAGCAGCTTGGATGGGGGCACAGATACGCAGTATTTT. Full variable domain (missing parts from reference TRBV5-4 and TRBJ2-3): ETGVTQSPTHLIKTRGQQVTLRCSSQSGHNTVSWYQQALGQGPQFIFQYYREEENGRGNFPPRFSGLQFPNYSSELNVNALELDDSALYLCASSLDGGTDTQYFGPGTRLTVL.

V and J are TRBV5-1 and TRBJ1-1; 7 positions agree with TRBD1. Germline-derived CDR1 and CDR2 are SGHRS and YFSETQ. J lost 2 bases, V lost 5 bases, and 6 bases had no gene match. The CDR3 has 14 amino acids. Here the CDR3 DNA reads TGCGCCAGCAGGGCCGGGACAGCTAACACTGAAGCTTTCTTT. It yields the protein CASRAGTANTEAFF.

The V gene is TRBV6-5, the J gene TRBJ2-5, with no clear D. CDR1 is MNHEY and CDR2 is SVGAGI in the germline V gene. V lost 3 bases to trimming and J lost 2 bases, with 7 bases between them. This CDR3 has 13 amino acids. The CDR3 reads CASSYRPQETQYF. CDR3 DNA: TGTGCCAGCAGTTATAGGCCGCAAGAGACCCAGTACTTC.

V and J are TRBV7-6 and TRBJ2-7; 8 bases agree with TRBD2. V shed 5 bases and J 4 bases; nucleotides not matched to a gene: 16. The length of the CDR3 is 17 residues. Germline CDR1 is SGHVS and CDR2 is FNYEAQ. CDR3 in DNA: TGTGCCAGCAGCCCATATTTACCCACGGGAGGGGGATACGAGCAGTACTTC. It translates to CASSPYLPTGGGYEQYF.

The chain uses TRBV28 and TRBJ1-5; D may be TRBD1 (6 bases). The ends were cut back, 3 bases at V and 6 bases at J, with 18 bases in the middle. This CDR3 contains 16 residues. CDR1 MDHEN and CDR2 SYDVKM come from the germline V gene. The CDR3: CASSFVGGGASQPQHF. CDR3 DNA sequence: TGTGCCAGCAGTTTCGTAGGGGGGGGAGCGAGTCAGCCCCAGCATTTT.

This sequence joins TRBV6-5 and TRBJ1-5, with 7 nucleotides matching TRBD1. V gave up 7 bases and J gave up 6 bases; unmatched junction bases: 6. The CDR3 runs 13 residues. Germline CDR1 reads MNHEY; CDR2 reads SVGAGI. DNA of the CDR3: TGTGCCAGCATCTCGACAGGGCTTCAGCCCCAGCATTTT. Its translation is CASISTGLQPQHF.

This clone was recorded only once. The V gene is TRBV2, the J gene TRBJ2-5; 10 bases map to TRBD2. Trimming took 6 bases from V and 4 from J; bases not matched to a gene: 8. CDR1 SNHLY and CDR2 FYNNEI come from the germline V gene. There are 15 residues in the CDR3. CDR3 protein: CASRGQRGGPETQYF. DNA for the CDR3: TGTGCCAGCAGGGGGCAGCGGGGGGGCCCAGAGACCCAGTACTTC. The variable domain in full, completed from reference TRBV2 and TRBJ2-5, reads EPEVTQTPSHQVTQMGQEVILRCVPISNHLYFYWYRQILGQKVEFLVSFYNNEISEKSEIFDDQFSVERPDGSNFTLKIRSTKLEDSAMYFCASRGQRGGPETQYFGPGTRLLVL.

Only one count was recorded for this clone. This chain joins TRBV28 and TRBJ2-3, with a tentative D call TRBD1 (5 bases). This CDR3 has 14 residues. V lost 5 bases, J lost 2 bases, and 11 bases lay in between. CDR1 and CDR2 from the germline V gene are MDHEN and SYDVKM. This chain's CDR3 is CASSLQGLTDTQYF. The CDR3 nucleotides are TGTGCCAGCAGTCTTCAGGGCCTCACAGATACGCAGTATTTT.

The gene calls are TRBV11-2 and TRBJ1-3, with 9 bases matching TRBD1. V lost 3 bases and J lost 5; bases outside the gene matches: 5. CDR3 length: 15 residues. Germline CDR1 SGHAT, CDR2 FQNNGV. CDR3 in amino acids: CASSFRTGVRNTIYF. CDR3 coding DNA: TGTGCCAGCAGCTTCAGGACAGGGGTTAGAAACACCATATATTTT.

The chain is built from TRBV6-5 and TRBJ2-7; 8 nucleotides align to TRBD1. With 6 bases clipped from V and 6 bases from J, the junction kept 7 bases outside the gene matches. Germline V lookup: CDR1 MNHEY, CDR2 SVGAGI. The CDR3 runs to 13 residues. The CDR3 protein is CASRGQAPREQYF. CDR3 nucleotide sequence: TGTGCCAGCAGGGGACAGGCGCCACGCGAGCAGTACTTC.

This clone showed up just once. This sequence joins TRBV6-5 and TRBJ1-6, with TRBD1 matching 9 bases. V was pared by 4 bases and J by 7 bases, with 5 bases of the junction left unmatched. This CDR3 contains 15 residues. Germline V gives CDR1 MNHEY, CDR2 SVGAGI. The chain's CDR3 is CASSWDRVENSPLHF. CDR3 nucleotide sequence: TGTGCCAGCAGTTGGGACAGGGTAGAAAATTCACCCCTCCACTTT.

The chain links TRBV20-1 to TRBJ1-2, with D uncertain. The length of the CDR3 is 8 residues. In germline, CDR1 is DFQATT, CDR2 SNEGSKA (reference sequence). The CDR3, as DNA: TGCAGAGGTAGTGGCTACACCTTC. Its protein product is CRGSGYTF.

The chain employs TRBV6-2 or TRBV6-3 and TRBJ2-2; D gene uncertain. Trimming removed 2 bases at V and 3 bases at J, with 4 bases between. Germline V gene sequence: CDR1 MNHEY, CDR2 SVGEGT. The CDR3 runs 13 residues. CDR3 sequence: CASSYLYTGELFF. CDR3 nucleotides: TGTGCCAGCAGTTACCTATACACCGGGGAGCTGTTTTTT.

The genes are TRBV27 and TRBJ1-4, with D unclear. The CDR3 loop spans 16 amino acids. The V and J ends lost 4 bases and 7 bases respectively, with 19 bases between them. Germline CDR1 is MNHEY and CDR2 is SMNVEV (reference sequence). This CDR3 reads CASSSLETGSGEKLFF. The DNA for the CDR3 is TGTGCCAGCAGTTCTTTGGAGACCGGAAGCGGTGAAAAACTGTTTTTT.

The V call is TRBV3-1 (or the pseudogene TRBV3-2), the J call TRBJ1-1; tentative D call: TRBD1 (6 bases). There are 14 residues in the CDR3. Germline CDR1 LGHDT, CDR2 YNNKEL (reference sequence). Deletions cut 0 bases from V and 8 bases from J, with 13 bases between. The CDR3 loop reads CASSQDVWGTEAFF. The CDR3 coding sequence is TGTGCCAGCAGCCAAGATGTATGGGGGACAGAAGCTTTCTTT.

About this clone itself: At one end the junction does not follow the germline gene, possibly because of a read error. The DNA for the CDR3 is TGTGCCAGCAGTATCGGGACCGCGGAGGGGAACTTC. It codes for CASSIGTAEGNF. The chain recombines TRBV2 with TRBJ1-2; TRBD1 is a possible D gene (5 bases). The CDR3 contains 12 residues. Germline-derived CDR1 and CDR2 are SNHLY and FYNNEI.